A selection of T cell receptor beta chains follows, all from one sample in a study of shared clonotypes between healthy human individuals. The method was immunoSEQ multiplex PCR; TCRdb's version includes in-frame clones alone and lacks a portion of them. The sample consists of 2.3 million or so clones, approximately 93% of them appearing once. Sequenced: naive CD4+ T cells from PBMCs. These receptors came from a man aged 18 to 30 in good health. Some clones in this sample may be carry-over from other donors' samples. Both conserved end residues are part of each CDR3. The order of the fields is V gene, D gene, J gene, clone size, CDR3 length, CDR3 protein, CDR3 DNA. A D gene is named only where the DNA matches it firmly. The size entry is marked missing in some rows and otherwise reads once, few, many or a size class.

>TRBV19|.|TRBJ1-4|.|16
CASSVVRPATNEKLFF
TGTGCCAGTAGTGTAGTAAGGCCCGCAACTAATGAAAAACTGTTTTTT
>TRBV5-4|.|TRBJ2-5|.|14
CASSLGLGVETQYF
TGTGCCAGCAGCTTGGGATTGGGGGTGGAGACCCAGTACTTC
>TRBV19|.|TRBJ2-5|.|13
CASSIAGTQTQYF
TGTGCCAGTAGTATAGCTGGGACGCAGACCCAGTACTTC
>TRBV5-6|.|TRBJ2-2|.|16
CASSLGLFSGAGELFF
TGTGCCAGCAGCTTGGGCCTATTTAGTGGGGCCGGGGAGCTGTTTTTT
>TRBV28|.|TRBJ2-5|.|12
CASSLVGGTQYF
TGTGCCAGCAGTTTAGTGGGCGGGACCCAGTACTTC
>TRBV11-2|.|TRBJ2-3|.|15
CASSVDPGLTDTQYF
TGTGCCAGCAGCGTAGATCCAGGGTTGACAGATACGCAGTATTTT
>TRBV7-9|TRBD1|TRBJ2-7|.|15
CASSPGQGSSYEQYF
TGTGCCAGCAGCCCGGGACAGGGGAGTTCCTACGAGCAGTACTTC
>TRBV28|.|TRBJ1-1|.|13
CASSLVGNTEAFF
TGTGCCAGCAGTTTAGTCGGGAACACTGAAGCTTTCTTT
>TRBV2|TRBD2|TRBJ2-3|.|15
CASRGGTLSPDTQYF
TGTGCCAGCAGGGGGGGGACCCTTTCCCCCGATACGCAGTATTTT
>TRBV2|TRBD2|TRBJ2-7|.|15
CASRIRLAGDYEQYF
TGTGCCAGCCGAATAAGACTAGCGGGGGACTACGAGCAGTACTTC
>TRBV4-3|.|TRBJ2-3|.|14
CASSQDTAADTQYF
TGCGCCAGCAGCCAAGATACGGCGGCAGATACGCAGTATTTT
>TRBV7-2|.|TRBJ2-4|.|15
CASSLAGAAKNIQYF
TGTGCCAGCAGCTTAGCGGGGGCTGCCAAAAACATTCAGTACTTC
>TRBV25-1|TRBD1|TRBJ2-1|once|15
CASSVGQGPYNEQFF
TGTGCCAGCAGTGTCGGACAGGGTCCCTACAATGAGCAGTTCTTC
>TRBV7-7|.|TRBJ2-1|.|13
CASSLDTLNEQFF
TGTGCCAGCAGCTTAGACACCCTCAATGAGCAGTTCTTC
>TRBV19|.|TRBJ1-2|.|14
CASSGPRLVYGYTF
TGTGCCAGTAGTGGACCCCGGCTAGTCTATGGCTACACCTTC
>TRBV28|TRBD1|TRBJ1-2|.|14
CASSHRTGEYGYTF
TGTGCCAGCAGTCATCGGACAGGGGAGTATGGCTACACCTTC
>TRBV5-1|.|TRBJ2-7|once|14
CASSLFQGINEQYF
TGCGCCAGCAGCTTGTTTCAGGGGATCAACGAGCAGTACTTC
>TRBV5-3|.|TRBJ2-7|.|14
CARSLGGADNEQYF
TGTGCCAGAAGCTTGGGAGGGGCCGACAACGAGCAGTACTTC
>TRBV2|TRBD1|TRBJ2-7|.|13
CASTGTGVSEQYF
TGTGCCAGCACCGGGACAGGGGTGAGCGAGCAGTACTTC
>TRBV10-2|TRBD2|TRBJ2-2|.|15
CASSPSGRLVGELFF
TGCGCCAGCAGCCCTAGCGGGAGGCTAGTAGGGGAGCTGTTTTTT
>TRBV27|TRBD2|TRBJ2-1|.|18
CASSLKGLAGVSYNEQFF
TGTGCCAGCAGTTTAAAGGGACTAGCGGGAGTCTCCTACAATGAGCAGTTCTTC
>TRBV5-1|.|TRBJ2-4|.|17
CASSPGWAGPLQNIQYF
TGCGCCAGCAGCCCCGGTTGGGCAGGACCCCTCCAAAACATTCAGTACTTC
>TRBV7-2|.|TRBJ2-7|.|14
CASSLGRSHYEQYF
TGTGCCAGCAGCTTGGGCAGGTCCCACTACGAGCAGTACTTC
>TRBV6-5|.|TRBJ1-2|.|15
CASSTGTAKRDGYTF
TGTGCCAGCTCTACTGGGACGGCGAAGCGTGATGGCTACACCTTC
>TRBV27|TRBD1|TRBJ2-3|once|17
CASGRRIRDRVTDTQYF
TGTGCCAGCGGCCGTCGGATCCGGGACAGAGTCACAGATACGCAGTATTTT
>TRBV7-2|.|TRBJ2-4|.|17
CASSLAPITGSKNIQYF
TGTGCCAGCAGCTTAGCCCCAATAACAGGGTCCAAAAACATTCAGTACTTC
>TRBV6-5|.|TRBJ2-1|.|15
CASSLMGSSYNEQFF
TGTGCCAGCAGTCTCATGGGGAGCTCCTACAATGAGCAGTTCTTC
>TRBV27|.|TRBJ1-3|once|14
CASSSAGSGNTIYF
TGTGCCAGCAGTTCCGCAGGGTCTGGAAACACCATATATTTT
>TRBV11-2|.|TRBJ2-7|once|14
CASSLVLGGYEQYF
TGTGCCAGCAGCTTAGTGCTCGGGGGCTACGAGCAGTACTTC
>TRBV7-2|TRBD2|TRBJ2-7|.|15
CASTSTSGRAYEQYF
TGTGCCAGCACCTCGACTAGCGGGAGAGCCTACGAGCAGTACTTC
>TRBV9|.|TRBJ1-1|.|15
CASSPPERGGAEAFF
TGTGCCAGCAGCCCCCCTGAGAGGGGAGGGGCTGAAGCTTTCTTT
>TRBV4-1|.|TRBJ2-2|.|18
CASSQDTPQGRNTGELFF
TGCGCCAGCAGCCAAGATACCCCACAGGGCCGAAATACCGGGGAGCTGTTTTTT
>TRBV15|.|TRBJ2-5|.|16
CATSRESWGYQETQYF
TGTGCCACCAGCAGAGAATCGTGGGGGTACCAAGAGACCCAGTACTTC
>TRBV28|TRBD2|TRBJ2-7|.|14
CASTLAGNSYEQYF
TGTGCCAGCACACTAGCGGGAAATTCCTACGAGCAGTACTTC
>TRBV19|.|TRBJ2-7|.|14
CASSDRGLHDEQYF
TGTGCCAGTTCGGACCGGGGGTTACACGACGAGCAGTACTTC
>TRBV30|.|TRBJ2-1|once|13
CAWSTRGDNEQFF
TGTGCCTGGAGTACCAGGGGAGACAATGAGCAGTTCTTC
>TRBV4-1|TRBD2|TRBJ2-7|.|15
CASSQPTSGSYEQYF
TGCGCCAGCAGCCAGCCGACTAGCGGCTCCTACGAGCAGTACTTC
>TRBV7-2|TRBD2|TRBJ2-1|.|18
CASSLVSSGGHSYNEQFF
TGTGCCAGCAGCTTAGTCTCTAGCGGGGGCCACTCCTACAATGAGCAGTTCTTC